This record covers a single TCR beta chain. No antigen is known for it. This record belongs to a study of OX40 agonist ivuxolimab in advanced cancers. In the study overall: At 75% to 90% male, the cohort had a mean age of 60 years, ranging from about 20 to 79.

Clones were read by immunoSEQ multiplex PCR, and TCRdb kept only the in-frame ones, dropping some. Found here are fewer than 70,000 clones, 80% to 90% of them singletons; the top ten hold 2.1%. General study points: The antigen specificity of the peripheral T cells (those that were expanded) was not determined.

This sequence was found in an adult with an advanced solid tumor such as melanoma, head and neck, liver or kidney cancer. The input for sequencing was CD4+ or CD8+ T cells sorted from blood, taken in a trial of the OX40 agonist ivuxolimab.

CDR3 region: CASSLYSGNNEQFF. The CDR3 DNA follows: TGTGCCAGCAGCTTATACAGCGGTAACAATGAGCAGTTCTTC. The chain carries TRBV7-8 and TRBJ2-1; D might be TRBD2 (5 bases). Trimming took 2 bases from V and 5 from J, leaving 10 bases between them. The CDR3 is 14 residues long. Germline lookup yields CDR1 SGHVS and CDR2 FQNEAQ.